The clone carrying this TCR beta chain was seen a handful of times. Assay: immunoSEQ multiplex PCR; the TCRdb copy retains only in-frame clones and omits some. The data contain 90,000 to 100,000 clones, 80% to 90% of them seen just once; the ten biggest clones take up 4.5% to 5%. This sample was included in a study of radiotherapy plus CTLA-4 blockade in lung cancer. The V gene end was trimmed by 7 bases and the J gene end by 4 bases; junction bases not matched to a gene: 11. CDR1 LNHDA and CDR2 SQIVND come from the germline V gene (reference sequence). The CDR3 loop spans 18 amino acids. The V call is TRBV19, the J call TRBJ2-6, with 12 bases aligning to TRBD1. Sequenced material: peripheral blood, taken from a patient treated with radiotherapy plus ipilimumab. This sequence was found in a human donor with non-small cell lung cancer that progressed on radiotherapy plus ipilimumab. CDR3: CASNDPGQGALGANVLTF. Written as DNA, the CDR3 is TGTGCCAGTAACGACCCGGGACAGGGGGCGCTCGGGGCCAACGTCCTGACTTTC. Filled out from reference TRBV19 and TRBJ2-6, the complete variable domain reads DGGITQSPKYLFRKEGQNVTLSCEQNLNHDAMYWYRQDPGQGLRLIYYSQIVNDFQKGDIAEGYSVSREKKESFPLTVTSAQKNPTAFYLCASNDPGQGALGANVLTFGAGSRLTVL.